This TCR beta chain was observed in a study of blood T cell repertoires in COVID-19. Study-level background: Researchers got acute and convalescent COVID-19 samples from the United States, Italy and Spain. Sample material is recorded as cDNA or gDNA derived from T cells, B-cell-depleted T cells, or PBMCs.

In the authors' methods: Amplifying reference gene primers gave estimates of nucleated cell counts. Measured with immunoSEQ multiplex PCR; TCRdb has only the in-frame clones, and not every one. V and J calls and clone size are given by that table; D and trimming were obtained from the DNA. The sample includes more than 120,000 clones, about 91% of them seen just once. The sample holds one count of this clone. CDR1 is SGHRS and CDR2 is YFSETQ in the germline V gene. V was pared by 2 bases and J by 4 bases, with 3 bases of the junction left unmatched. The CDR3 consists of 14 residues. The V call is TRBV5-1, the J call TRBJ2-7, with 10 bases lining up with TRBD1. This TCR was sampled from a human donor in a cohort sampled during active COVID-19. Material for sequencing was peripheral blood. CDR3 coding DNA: TGCGCCAGCAGCTTAGACAGGGGGCCTTACGAGCAGTACTTC. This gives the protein CASSLDRGPYEQYF.